These 23 T cell receptor beta chains were sequenced from one sample in a study of blood T cell repertoires in COVID-19. Profiling relied on immunoSEQ multiplex PCR, and the TCRdb table lists in-frame clones only, not all of them. This sample has roughly 25,000 clones, with around 67% found just once. The source material was peripheral blood. Receptors originate from a man in his 60s with active or convalescent COVID-19.

In its sample, this clone was seen once. The chain recombines TRBV19 with TRBJ1-1; unclear D gene. V was shortened by 6 bases and J by 5 bases, with 16 bases between the two germline ends. The germline V gene has CDR1 LNHDA and CDR2 SQIVND (reference sequence). This CDR3 has 14 amino acids. The CDR3 sequence: CASSTVRTGTEAFF. The CDR3 nucleotides are TGTGCCAGTAGCACGGTTAGGACGGGGACTGAAGCTTTCTTT.

The rearrangement links TRBV18 to TRBJ1-2; D is unclear. Germline CDR1 KGHSH, CDR2 LQKENI. The germline V and J ends were trimmed by 0 bases and 7 bases, with 9 bases remaining between them. CDR3 length equals 13 residues. CDR3 DNA sequence: TGTGCCAGCTCACCACCCCCGGAGGGTGGCTACACCTTC. It translates to CASSPPPEGGYTF.

This rearrangement joins TRBV5-1 to TRBJ2-1; TRBD1 might be the D (6 bases). V shed 3 bases and J shed 6 bases, with 16 bases lying between them. The CDR3 extends over 15 amino acids. Germline values: CDR1 SGHRS, CDR2 YFSETQ. The CDR3 loop is CASSYTVQGLNEQFF. CDR3 DNA: TGCGCCAGCAGCTACACCGTACAGGGCCTCAATGAGCAGTTCTTC.

The chain uses TRBV3-1 (or the pseudogene TRBV3-2) and TRBJ2-3, with 9 nucleotides matching TRBD2. The V segment lost 1 base and the J segment 5 bases; nucleotides outside the gene matches: 10. The CDR3 covers 17 residues. Germline V gene data show CDR1 as LGHDT and CDR2 as YNNKEL (reference sequence). The CDR3 protein is CASSQGSSGAAQDTQYF. The CDR3 bases are TGTGCCAGCAGCCAAGGATCTAGCGGGGCCGCACAAGATACGCAGTATTTT.

This rearrangement joins TRBV19 to TRBJ2-7; 8 positions match TRBD2. The CDR3 is 14 amino acids. Germline CDR1 is LNHDA and CDR2 is SQIVND (reference sequence). V dropped 0 bases and J dropped 2; count of bases not matched to a gene: 0. The CDR3 loop is CASSIEREAYEQYF. In DNA, the CDR3 is TGTGCCAGTAGTATAGAGCGGGAGGCCTACGAGCAGTACTTC.

V gene TRBV19 combines with J gene TRBJ1-2; D is perhaps TRBD1 (6 bases). The V gene lost 5 bases and the J gene lost 5 bases, with 18 bases spanning the gap. Germline assignment: CDR1 LNHDA and CDR2 SQIVND (reference sequence). CDR3 length: 15 amino acids. CDR3 DNA sequence: TGTGCCAGTAGTCCCTCAATAAGGGGGTTTTATGGCTACACCTTC. Translated, it gives CASSPSIRGFYGYTF.

The rearrangement joins TRBV11-2 to TRBJ2-1, with D possibly TRBD1 on 5 matching bases. The CDR3 runs to 18 residues. The V and J ends lost 4 bases and 0 bases respectively, with 19 bases between them. Germline lookup yields CDR1 SGHAT and CDR2 FQNNGV. CDR3 coding DNA: TGTGCCAGCAGCTCTACGGGTCAGGGCTTCAGCTCCTACAATGAGCAGTTCTTC. Protein sequence: CASSSTGQGFSSYNEQFF.

The rearrangement links TRBV5-8 to TRBJ2-7; tentatively, D is TRBD2 (6 bases). Per germline, CDR1 SGHTS and CDR2 YDEGEE. The ends were cut back, 4 bases at V and 7 bases at J, with 18 bases in the middle. The CDR3 spans 14 residues. The CDR3 here is CASSVDGSRGEQYF. The CDR3 DNA is TGTGCCAGCAGCGTCGACGGGAGTCGGGGGGAGCAGTACTTC. The entire variable domain, with the rest obtained from reference TRBV5-8 and TRBJ2-7, is as follows: EAGVTQSPTHLIKTRGQQATLRCSPISGHTSVYWYQQALGLGLQFLLWYDEGEERNRGNFPPRFSGRQFPNYSSELNVNALELEDSALYLCASSVDGSRGEQYFGPGTRLTVT.

The rearrangement joins TRBV5-6 to TRBJ2-6; TRBD1 might be the D (6 bases). The V end was cut by 4 bases, the J end by 0 bases, with 17 bases between. Germline CDR1 reads SGHDT; CDR2 reads YYEEEE. The CDR3 covers 18 residues. The CDR3 DNA is TGTGCCAGCAGCACGAGGACAGCCCCGAGCTCTGGGGCCAACGTCCTGACTTTC. Its translation is CASSTRTAPSSGANVLTF. Filled out from reference TRBV5-6 and TRBJ2-6, the complete variable domain reads DAGVTQSPTHLIKTRGQQVTLRCSPKSGHDTVSWYQQALGQGPQFIFQYYEEEERQRGNFPDRFSGHQFPNYSSELNVNALLLGDSALYLCASSTRTAPSSGANVLTFGAGSRLTVL.

This clone has just one count. V is TRBV5-1 and J is TRBJ2-5, with D possibly being TRBD2 (5 bases). The germline gives CDR1 SGHRS, CDR2 YFSETQ. This CDR3 region has 13 residues. Trimming shortened V by 0 bases and J by 9 bases, and 12 bases separated the two germline ends. The CDR3 DNA is TGCGCCAGCAGCTTGGCACTAGTGGAGTCCCAGTACTTC. It specifies CASSLALVESQYF.

This rearrangement joins TRBV27 to TRBJ1-5; 8 nucleotides match TRBD1. The CDR3 contains 15 residues. In germline, CDR1 is MNHEY, CDR2 SMNVEV (reference sequence). V dropped 2 bases and J dropped 5; count of bases not matched to a gene: 5. The CDR3 here is CASSLIGQGYQPQHF. CDR3 sequence (DNA): TGTGCCAGCAGTTTAATTGGACAGGGCTATCAGCCCCAGCATTTT.

The sample holds one count of this clone. J is TRBJ2-1 and V is TRBV10-1; no firm D call. CDR1 is WNHNN and CDR2 is SYGVQD in the germline V gene (reference sequence). This CDR3 spans 17 amino acids. V shed 0 bases and J shed 0 bases, with 12 bases lying between them. The CDR3 DNA reads TGCGCCAGCAGTGAGTCTGCAGGCCGTAGCTCCTACAATGAGCAGTTCTTC. As protein: CASSESAGRSSYNEQFF.

Comments on this clone: Germline and junction disagree at one end, which may indicate a read error. J is TRBJ2-1 and V is TRBV7-7; 10 bases match TRBD1. The length of the CDR3 is 17 residues. Germline assignment: CDR1 SSHAT and CDR2 FNYEAQ (reference sequence). The CDR3 region is CASSPGQGGSLGNEQFF. In DNA, the CDR3 is TGTGCTAGCAGCCCCGGACAGGGGGGCTCTCTGGGGAATGAGCAGTTCTTC.

The chain links TRBV12-3 or TRBV12-4 to TRBJ1-2; D remains unclear. The V end lost 3 bases, the J end lost 8 bases, and 7 bases lay between the germline ends. The CDR3 spans 11 residues. The CDR3 DNA sequence: TGTGCCAGCAGTTTCCGTGAGGGCTACACCTTC. This encodes CASSFREGYTF.

J is TRBJ1-1 and V is TRBV29-1; TRBD1 is a possible D gene (5 bases). This CDR3 has 12 amino acids. Germline CDR1 SQVTM, CDR2 ANQGSEA. The germline V and J ends were trimmed by 4 bases and 5 bases, with 11 bases remaining between them. The CDR3 region is CSVVRDWTEAFF. Here the CDR3 DNA reads TGCAGCGTTGTCAGGGATTGGACTGAAGCTTTCTTT.

This chain connects TRBV2 to TRBJ1-1, with no clear D. The germline V gene has CDR1 SNHLY and CDR2 FYNNEI. V was cut by 7 bases and J by 0 bases, with 6 bases left in between. The CDR3 consists of 12 residues. The CDR3 bases are TGTGCCAGCATAGCAGTGAACACTGAAGCTTTCTTT. Protein sequence: CASIAVNTEAFF.

The CDR3 bases are TGTGCCAGCAGCTTAAGTGGGGGGGCGAACACTGAAGCTTTCTTT. Translation gives CASSLSGGANTEAFF. V usage is TRBV7-2 and J usage is TRBJ1-1, with a weak D call TRBD1 (6 bases). Germline CDR1 and CDR2: SGHTA and FQGNSA. The V and J ends lost 2 bases and 1 base respectively, with 11 bases between them. CDR3 length: 15 residues.

V gene TRBV5-1 combines with J gene TRBJ2-1, with 13 bases fitting TRBD2. The V segment lost 3 bases and the J segment 4 bases; nucleotides outside the gene matches: 7. The length of the CDR3 is 17 residues. CDR1 is SGHRS and CDR2 is YFSETQ in the germline V gene. The CDR3 bases are TGCGCCAGCAGCTGGCGCCCGACTAGCGGGAGGTACAATGAGCAGTTCTTC. This codes for CASSWRPTSGRYNEQFF.

This clone was observed a few times. The chain carries TRBV7-3 and TRBJ1-6, with TRBD1 as a possible D gene (5 bases). The V gene's germline CDR1 is SGHTA and CDR2 FQGTGA. V was cut by 0 bases and J by 7 bases, with 10 bases left in between. The CDR3 runs to 15 residues. CDR3 region: CASSLTGANNSPLHF. The CDR3 DNA sequence: TGTGCCAGCAGCTTAACAGGGGCAAACAATTCACCCCTCCACTTT.

The chain uses TRBV18 and TRBJ2-7; 7 nucleotides line up with TRBD1. CDR1 KGHSH and CDR2 LQKENI come from the germline V gene. This CDR3 region has 13 residues. The J segment lost 5 bases and the V segment lost 6 bases, leaving 7 bases of the junction unmatched. CDR3 bases: TGTGCCAGCTCTCGCGACAGGGTCGACGAGCAGTACTTC. Its protein product is CASSRDRVDEQYF.

The chain uses TRBV19 and TRBJ1-5; D may be TRBD1 (5 bases). The germline gives CDR1 LNHDA, CDR2 SQIVND (reference sequence). The CDR3 sequence is 14 residues long. The V gene lost 7 bases and the J gene lost 0 bases, with 10 bases spanning the gap. The CDR3 sequence: CASTGVYSNQPQHF. CDR3 nucleotides: TGTGCCAGTACGGGGGTGTATAGCAATCAGCCCCAGCATTTT.

In its sample, this clone was seen once. V and J are TRBV5-6 and TRBJ2-3, with TRBD2 matching 12 bases. V gave up 3 bases and J gave up 3 bases; unmatched junction bases: 2. This CDR3 has 15 residues. Germline assignment: CDR1 SGHDT and CDR2 YYEEEE. CDR3 coding DNA: TGTGCCAGCAGCTCCGGGACTAGCGGGACAGATACGCAGTATTTT. The encoded protein is CASSSGTSGTDTQYF.

This rearrangement joins TRBV9 to TRBJ2-1; TRBD2 agrees at 13 bases. The V gene's germline CDR1 is SGDLS and CDR2 YYNGEE. V dropped 5 bases and J dropped 6; count of bases not matched to a gene: 5. The CDR3 has 15 amino acids. The CDR3 coding sequence is TGTGCCAGCAGTGAACTAGCGGGGGGGCCCAATGAGCAGTTCTTC. This gives the protein CASSELAGGPNEQFF.